This TCR beta chain was documented in a study of T-cell memory formation after mild COVID-19. CDR1 and CDR2 from the germline V gene are LGHDT and YNNKEL (reference sequence). With 1 base removed from V and 4 bases from J, the gap between germline ends came to 19 bases. CDR3 length: 17 amino acids. TCRdb re-derived calls from the 5' RACE reads in MiXCR, one entry per CDR3 protein. The profile shows 300,000 to 400,000 distinct CDR3 sequences, approximately 15% of them singletons. The sample consisted of PBMCs or a T cell subset sorted from them (not recorded which). The source is a man between 18 and 35 years old who had mild COVID-19 (a few samples of this study predate the infection). Cell type and time point are not known. This chain links TRBV3-1 with TRBJ1-2; D gene uncertain. CDR3 amino acids: CASSQADGKALRYGYTF. The CDR3 DNA reads TGTGCCAGCAGCCAAGCGGACGGAAAGGCCCTCCGCTATGGCTACACCTTC.